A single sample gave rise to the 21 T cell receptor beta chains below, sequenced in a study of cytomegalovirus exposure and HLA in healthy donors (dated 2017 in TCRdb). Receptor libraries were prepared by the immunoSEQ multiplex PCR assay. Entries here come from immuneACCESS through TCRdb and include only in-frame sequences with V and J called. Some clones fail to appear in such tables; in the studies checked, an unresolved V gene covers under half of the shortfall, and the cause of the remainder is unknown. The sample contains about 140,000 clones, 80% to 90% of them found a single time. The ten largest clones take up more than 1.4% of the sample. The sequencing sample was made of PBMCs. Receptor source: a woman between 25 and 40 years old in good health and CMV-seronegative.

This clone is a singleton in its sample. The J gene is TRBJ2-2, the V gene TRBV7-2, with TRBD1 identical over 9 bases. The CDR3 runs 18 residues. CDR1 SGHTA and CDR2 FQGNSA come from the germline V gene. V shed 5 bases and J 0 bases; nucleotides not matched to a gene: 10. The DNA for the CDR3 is TGTGCCAGCAGCCCCCGCCGGACAGGGGCGACGAACACCGGGGAGCTGTTTTTT. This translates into CASSPRRTGATNTGELFF.

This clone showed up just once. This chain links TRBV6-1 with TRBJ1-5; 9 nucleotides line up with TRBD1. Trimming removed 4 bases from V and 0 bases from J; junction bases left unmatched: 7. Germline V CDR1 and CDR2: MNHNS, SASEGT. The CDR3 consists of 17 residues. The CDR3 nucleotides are TGTGCCAGCAGTGTCGGGACAGGGATTTATAGCAATCAGCCCCAGCATTTT. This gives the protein CASSVGTGIYSNQPQHF.

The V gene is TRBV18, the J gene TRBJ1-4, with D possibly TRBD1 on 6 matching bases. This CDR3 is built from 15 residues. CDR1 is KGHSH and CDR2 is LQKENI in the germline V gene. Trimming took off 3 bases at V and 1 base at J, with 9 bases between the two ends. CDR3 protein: CASSPRTETNEKLFF. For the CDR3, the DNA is TGTGCCAGCTCACCCAGGACAGAAACTAATGAAAAACTGTTTTTT.

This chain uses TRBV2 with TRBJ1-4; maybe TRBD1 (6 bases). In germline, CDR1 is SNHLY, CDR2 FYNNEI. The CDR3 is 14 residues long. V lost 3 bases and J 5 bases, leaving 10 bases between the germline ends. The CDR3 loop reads CASSEQGRNEKLFF. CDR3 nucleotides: TGTGCCAGCAGTGAGCAGGGGCGGAATGAAAAACTGTTTTTT.

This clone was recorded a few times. This chain's CDR3 is CASTQEQGARAFF. The CDR3 DNA follows: TGTGCCAGCACCCAGGAACAGGGGGCGCGAGCTTTCTTT. The chain is built from TRBV7-9 and TRBJ1-1, with 9 bases that match TRBD1. Per the germline V gene, CDR1 is SEHNR and CDR2 is FQNEAQ (reference sequence). This CDR3 has 13 amino acids. Unmatched junction bases numbered 10, after V lost 7 bases and J lost 10 bases.

CDR3 amino acids: CASSPSGTGMGYGYTF. The CDR3 region has the DNA TGTGCCAGTAGTCCTTCTGGAACAGGGATGGGCTATGGCTACACCTTC. The chain combines TRBV19 with TRBJ1-2; tentatively, D is TRBD1 (6 bases). This CDR3 is built from 16 residues. Germline V CDR1 and CDR2: LNHDA, SQIVND (reference sequence). V shed 5 bases and J shed 4 bases, with 20 bases lying between them.

The CDR3 spells CASSLGQRSYEQYF. The CDR3 DNA follows: TGTGCCAGCAGTTTAGGACAGCGATCCTACGAGCAGTACTTC. The chain carries TRBV28 and TRBJ2-7, with TRBD1 as a possible D gene (6 bases). The CDR3 length is 14 residues. The germline V and J ends were trimmed by 2 bases and 1 base, with 9 bases remaining between them. Germline V gene lookup returns CDR1 MDHEN and CDR2 SYDVKM.

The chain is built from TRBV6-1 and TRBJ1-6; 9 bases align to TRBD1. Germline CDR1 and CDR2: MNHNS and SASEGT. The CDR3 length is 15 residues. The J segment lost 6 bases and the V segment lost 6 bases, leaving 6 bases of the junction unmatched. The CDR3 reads CASSLGDRANSPLHF. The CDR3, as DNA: TGTGCCAGCAGCCTTGGGGACAGGGCTAATTCACCCCTCCACTTT.

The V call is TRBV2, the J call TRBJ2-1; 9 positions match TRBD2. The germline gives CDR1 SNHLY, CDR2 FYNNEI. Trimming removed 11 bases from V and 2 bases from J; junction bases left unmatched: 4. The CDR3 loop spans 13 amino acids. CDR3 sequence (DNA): TGTGCCGGAGAGCGGGGGGCCTACAATGAGCAGTTCTTC. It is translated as CAGERGAYNEQFF.

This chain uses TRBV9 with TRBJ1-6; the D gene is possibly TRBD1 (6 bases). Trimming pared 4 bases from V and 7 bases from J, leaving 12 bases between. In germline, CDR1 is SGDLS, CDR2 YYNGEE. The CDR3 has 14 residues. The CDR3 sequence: CASSRRQANSPLHF. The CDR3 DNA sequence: TGTGCCAGCAGCCGGAGACAGGCCAATTCACCCCTCCACTTT.

CDR3 sequence reads: CASSKTGAGELFF. CDR3 in DNA: TGTGCCAGCAGCAAAACAGGAGCCGGGGAGCTGTTTTTT. This rearrangement joins TRBV5-4 to TRBJ2-2, with a tentative D call TRBD1 (5 bases). V gave up 4 bases and J gave up 6 bases, with 10 bases separating them. CDR1 is SGHNT and CDR2 is YYREEE in the germline V gene (reference sequence). The CDR3 has 13 amino acids.

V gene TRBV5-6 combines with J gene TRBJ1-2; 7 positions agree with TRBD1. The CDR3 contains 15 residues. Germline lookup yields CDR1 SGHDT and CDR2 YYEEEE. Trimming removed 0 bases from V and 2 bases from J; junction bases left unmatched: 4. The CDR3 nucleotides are TGTGCCAGCAGCTTGGGAACGGGACAGAACTATGGCTACACCTTC. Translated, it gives CASSLGTGQNYGYTF.

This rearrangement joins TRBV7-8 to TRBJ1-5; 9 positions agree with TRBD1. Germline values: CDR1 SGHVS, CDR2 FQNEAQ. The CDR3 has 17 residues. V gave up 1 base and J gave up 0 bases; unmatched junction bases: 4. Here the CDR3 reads CASSLVGGQGSNQPQHF. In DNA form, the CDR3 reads TGTGCCAGCAGCTTAGTAGGGGGACAGGGTAGCAATCAGCCCCAGCATTTT.

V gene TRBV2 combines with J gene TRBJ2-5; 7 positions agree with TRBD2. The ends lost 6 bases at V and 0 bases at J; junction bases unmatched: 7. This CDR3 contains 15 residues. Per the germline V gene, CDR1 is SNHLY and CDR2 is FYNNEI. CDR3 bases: TGTGCCAGCAGGGACATTAGCGGGTACCAAGAGACCCAGTACTTC. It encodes CASRDISGYQETQYF.

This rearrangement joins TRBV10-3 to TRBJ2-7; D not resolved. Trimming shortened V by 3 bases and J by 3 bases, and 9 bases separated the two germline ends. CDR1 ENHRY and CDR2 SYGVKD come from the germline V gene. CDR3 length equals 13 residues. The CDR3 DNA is TGTGCCATCAGTGAACAGTTTCTCTACGAGCAGTACTTC. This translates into CAISEQFLYEQYF.

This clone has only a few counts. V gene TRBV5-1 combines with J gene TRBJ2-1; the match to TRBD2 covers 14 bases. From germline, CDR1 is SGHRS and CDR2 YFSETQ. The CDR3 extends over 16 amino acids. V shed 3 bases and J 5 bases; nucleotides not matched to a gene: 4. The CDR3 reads CASSSGLAGGHNEQFF. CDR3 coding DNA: TGCGCCAGCAGCTCAGGACTAGCGGGGGGCCACAATGAGCAGTTCTTC.

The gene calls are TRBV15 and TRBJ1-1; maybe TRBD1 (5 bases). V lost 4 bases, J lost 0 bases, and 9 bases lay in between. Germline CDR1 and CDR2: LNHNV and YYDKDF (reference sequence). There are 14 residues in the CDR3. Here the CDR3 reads CATSKQGLNTEAFF. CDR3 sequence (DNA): TGTGCCACCAGCAAGCAGGGATTGAACACTGAAGCTTTCTTT.

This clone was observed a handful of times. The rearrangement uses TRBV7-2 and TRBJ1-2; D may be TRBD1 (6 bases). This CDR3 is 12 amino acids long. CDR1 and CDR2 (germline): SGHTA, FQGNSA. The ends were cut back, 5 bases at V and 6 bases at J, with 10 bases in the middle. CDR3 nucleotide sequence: TGTGCCAGCAGCATCAACAGGGATGGCTACACCTTC. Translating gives CASSINRDGYTF.

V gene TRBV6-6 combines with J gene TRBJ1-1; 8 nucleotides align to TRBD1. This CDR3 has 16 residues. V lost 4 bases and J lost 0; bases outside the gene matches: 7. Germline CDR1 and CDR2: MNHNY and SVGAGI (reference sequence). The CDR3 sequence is CASSSDRVLMNTEAFF. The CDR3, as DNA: TGTGCCAGCAGTTCGGACAGGGTATTAATGAACACTGAAGCTTTCTTT.

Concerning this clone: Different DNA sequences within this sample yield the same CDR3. Here the CDR3 DNA reads TGCGCCAGCAGCTTGGATCCAGGGACAGCCTATGGCTACACCTTC. Protein: CASSLDPGTAYGYTF. This rearrangement joins TRBV5-1 to TRBJ1-2; 7 positions match TRBD1. V gave up 0 bases and J gave up 4 bases; unmatched junction bases: 6. Germline V gene lookup returns CDR1 SGHRS and CDR2 YFSETQ. CDR3 length: 15 residues.

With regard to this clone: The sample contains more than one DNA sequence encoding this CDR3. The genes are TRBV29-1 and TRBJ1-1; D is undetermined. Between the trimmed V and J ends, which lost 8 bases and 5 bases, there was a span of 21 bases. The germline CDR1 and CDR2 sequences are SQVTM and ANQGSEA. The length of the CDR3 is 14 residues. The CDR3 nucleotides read TGCAGCCCCCGCGGTGGAGCAATTCCGACTGAAGCTTTCTTT. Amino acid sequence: CSPRGGAIPTEAFF. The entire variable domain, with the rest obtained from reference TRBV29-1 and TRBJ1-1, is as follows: SAVISQKPSRDICQRGTSLTIQCQVDSQVTMMFWYRQQPGQSLTLIATANQGSEATYESGFVIDKFPISRPNLTFSTLTVSNMSPEDSSIYLCSPRGGAIPTEAFFGQGTRLTVV.